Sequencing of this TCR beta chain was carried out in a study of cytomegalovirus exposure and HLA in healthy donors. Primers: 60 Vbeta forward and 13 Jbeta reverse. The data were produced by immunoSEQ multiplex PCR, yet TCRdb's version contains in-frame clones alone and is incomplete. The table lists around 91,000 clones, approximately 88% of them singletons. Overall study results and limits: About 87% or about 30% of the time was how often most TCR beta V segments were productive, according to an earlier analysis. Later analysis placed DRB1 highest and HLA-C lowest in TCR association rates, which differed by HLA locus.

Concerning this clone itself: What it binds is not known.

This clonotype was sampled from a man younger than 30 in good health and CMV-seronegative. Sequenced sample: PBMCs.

The chain's CDR3 is CASSVESGTITDTQYF. CDR3 coding DNA: TGTGCCAGCAGCGTAGAGAGCGGGACAATCACAGATACGCAGTATTTT. V usage is TRBV9 and J usage is TRBJ2-3; D is perhaps TRBD2 (7 bases). This CDR3 comprises 16 residues. Germline assignment: CDR1 SGDLS and CDR2 YYNGEE. V was clipped by 0 bases and J by 2 bases, with 13 bases between them.